This T cell receptor beta chain was profiled in a study of cytomegalovirus exposure and HLA in healthy donors (dated by TCRdb to 2016 to 2017). Study-wide context: According to a later analysis, the 100 to 150 validation repertoires were produced on the same platform as the approximately 600 repertoires of the first cohort. The study aimed to test whether cataloging public T cell receptors could reveal signatures of past pathogen exposure. Besides the first cohort of about 730 subjects, a separate validation cohort made up of about 120 different subjects was used. To predict cytomegalovirus infection status, the study combined high-throughput TCR immunosequencing, statistical association of individual TCRs with disease status, and machine learning. Points the paper makes about the study in general: A later analysis lacked HLA typing for the validation cohort, so it scored co-occurrence in that cohort across all 130 or so repertoires. While some public TCRs were present in many individuals, most TCR sequences turned up only very rarely across donors. In vitro tests confirmed that a few of the cytomegalovirus-associated TCR beta chains recognize cytomegalovirus antigens. A later analysis found that TCRs clustered in the first cohort also tended to co-occur in the 110 or so validation repertoires, with 90% to 95% of cluster scores above 0. According to the authors, the approach could potentially be generalized to other disease states and immunological phenotypes. The classifier was reported to diagnose cytomegalovirus status with high specificity and sensitivity in both the original cohort and the validation cohort. The study gave a list of 150 to 200 TCR beta chains associated with cytomegalovirus.

The germline V gene (reference sequence) specifies SGHAT as CDR1 and FQDESV as CDR2. V loses 5 bases at its end and J loses 5 bases; junction bases beyond the gene matches: 10. Including cysteine and phenylalanine, the CDR3 has 16 amino acids. The CDR3 DNA has 48 bases and is translated from base 1. The method was the immunoSEQ multiplex PCR assay. In the paper's pipeline: A statistical classification framework was built to diagnose cytomegalovirus status from the catalog of TCR beta chain sequences. TCRdb took this table from immuneACCESS and kept in-frame rearrangements with V and J called. Such tables lack part of the clones; where checked against another copy, unresolved V genes explain under half of the gap, and the rest is unexplained. V and J calls and clone size follow that table, whereas D and trimming were derived from the DNA. The sample table contains some 98,000 clones; only one count was recorded for about 90% of them. Together, the top ten hold 6.3% of the sample.

The donors were included in the validation cohort of some 120 subjects, a group kept apart from the roughly 680-subject first cohort. Note on this clone: No cognate antigen has been identified for it. No clone much larger than this one lies a single base away; base qualities are absent.

Source material: PBMCs. The sequence was collected from a man younger than 35 in good health and CMV-seropositive. This chain is built from TRBV11-1 and TRBJ2-2; 8 bases in between match TRBD2. CDR3 sequence: CASSPRGGAWTGELFF. The sequence in DNA is TGTGCCAGCAGCCCCCGGGGGGGGGCTTGGACCGGGGAGCTGTTTTTT.